These 21 T cell receptor beta chains originate from one sample sequenced in a study of T cells in Graves' hyperthyroidism and ophthalmopathy. TCR beta CDR3 regions were amplified from RNA transcripts. First-round RT-PCR with HTBI primers amplified the TCR CDR3 region. TCRdb processed the multiplex PCR reads anew with MiXCR; each CDR3 protein has one entry. This sample yields hundreds of thousands of distinct CDR3 sequences, of which around 14% are seen a single time; approximately 5.7% belongs to the top ten. The sample taken for sequencing was blood. All receptors derive from a woman aged 30 to 39 with Graves' hyperthyroidism that later progressed to Graves' ophthalmopathy.

This clonotype was found a few times. CDR3 bases: TGTGCCAGCAGCCATTCAGGACAGGGGGCGGGAGAGACCCAGTACTTC. The encoded protein is CASSHSGQGAGETQYF. The chain carries TRBV3-1 and TRBJ2-5, with 11 bases aligning to TRBD1. Germline V lookup: CDR1 LGHDT, CDR2 YNNKEL (reference sequence). The CDR3 extends over 16 amino acids. J lost 4 bases, V lost 3 bases, and 7 bases had no gene match.

This clonotype has a count of ten or more. The V and J genes are TRBV3-1 and TRBJ1-5; D is undetermined. Germline CDR1 is LGHDT and CDR2 is YNNKEL (reference sequence). There are 14 residues in the CDR3. Trimming left V 2 bases short and J 4 bases short, with 9 bases between. The CDR3: CASSQSTGNQPQHF. The CDR3 DNA reads as TGTGCCAGCAGCCAATCAACGGGTAATCAGCCCCAGCATTTT.

The CDR3 is CASIPGLAGDGIGELFF. CDR3 nucleotides: TGTGCCAGCATTCCGGGACTAGCGGGAGACGGTATCGGGGAGCTGTTTTTT. This chain links TRBV6-1 with TRBJ2-2, with TRBD2 identical over 14 bases. V lost 7 bases and J lost 7; bases outside the gene matches: 11. Germline CDR1 MNHNS, CDR2 SASEGT. The CDR3 runs to 17 residues.

This clonotype was seen at least ten times. The chain uses TRBV9 and TRBJ2-7; maybe TRBD2 (6 bases). V was trimmed by 0 bases and J by 7 bases, leaving 14 bases between them. This CDR3 is built from 14 residues. Germline values: CDR1 SGDLS, CDR2 YYNGEE. CDR3 protein: CASSVVGRDGEQYF. The CDR3 nucleotides are TGTGCCAGCAGCGTAGTGGGGCGGGACGGGGAGCAGTACTTC.

The CDR3 DNA reads TGTGCCAATTCTAGCGGGCCCTACGAGCAGTACTTC. Amino acids: CANSSGPYEQYF. The chain recombines TRBV12-3 or TRBV12-4 with TRBJ2-7; 8 bases agree with TRBD2. The V and J ends lost 10 bases and 2 bases, in that order; junction bases with no gene match: 4. CDR3 size: 12 residues.

CDR3 coding DNA: TGTGCCACCAGCCCCCGGGACGGCTCTGGAAACACCATATATTTT. Translated: CATSPRDGSGNTIYF. The J gene is TRBJ1-3, the V gene TRBV24-1; weak D call: TRBD1 (5 bases). The length of the CDR3 is 15 residues. CDR1 and CDR2 (germline): KGHDR, SFDVKD. Trimming removed 7 bases at V and 0 bases at J, with 12 bases between.

The V and J genes are TRBV3-1 and TRBJ2-1; D might be TRBD2 (6 bases). Germline V gene data show CDR1 as LGHDT and CDR2 as YNNKEL (reference sequence). CDR3 size: 15 residues. V was shortened by 2 bases and J by 6 bases, with 14 bases between the two germline ends. The chain's CDR3 is CASSQWWTNFNEQFF. The CDR3 bases are TGTGCCAGCAGCCAATGGTGGACTAATTTCAATGAGCAGTTCTTC.

This clonotype has a count of ten or more. The chain recombines TRBV12-3 or TRBV12-4 with TRBJ1-2; D ambiguous. Deletions cut 3 bases from V and 8 bases from J, with 10 bases between. The CDR3 spans 12 residues. The CDR3 DNA follows: TGTGCCAGCAGTTTTACCCCTCGGGGCTACACCTTC. Amino acids: CASSFTPRGYTF.

This clonotype occurred many times. The chain recombines TRBV11-2 with TRBJ1-5; a weak D match, TRBD1 (6 bases). This CDR3 has 15 residues. The V end lost 0 bases, the J end lost 6 bases, and 12 bases lay between the germline ends. CDR1 SGHAT and CDR2 FQNNGV come from the germline V gene. CDR3 sequence reads: CASSLELGGGQPQHF. The CDR3 coding sequence is TGTGCCAGCAGCTTAGAGTTGGGGGGCGGTCAGCCCCAGCATTTT.

Here the CDR3 reads CACSGDIVTGELFF. In DNA, the CDR3 is TGTGCCTGCTCGGGGGACATTGTCACCGGGGAGCTGTTTTTT. The chain has TRBV30 and TRBJ2-2; perhaps D is TRBD1 or TRBD2 (6 bases each). The CDR3 contains 14 residues. V was clipped by 6 bases and J by 4 bases, with 15 bases between them. Germline lookup yields CDR1 GTSNPN and CDR2 SVGIG (reference sequence).

This clonotype showed up many times. The J gene is TRBJ2-2, the V gene TRBV27; TRBD2 matches at 7 bases. The CDR3 runs 15 residues. Germline assignment: CDR1 MNHEY and CDR2 SMNVEV (reference sequence). J was trimmed by 8 bases and V by 0 bases; bases with no gene match: 6. The CDR3 DNA sequence: TGTGCCAGCAGTTTATCGGAACTAGCGACGGGGGAGCTGTTTTTT. It yields the protein CASSLSELATGELFF.

V is TRBV27 and J is TRBJ1-1, with TRBD1 as a possible D gene (5 bases). Trimming stripped 2 bases from V and 1 base from J, with 11 bases between. Germline CDR1 is MNHEY and CDR2 is SMNVEV (reference sequence). The CDR3 is made up of 15 amino acids. CDR3 loop: CASSLQGLTNTEAFF. CDR3 sequence (DNA): TGTGCCAGCAGTTTACAGGGACTTACGAACACTGAAGCTTTCTTT.

This clonotype was detected ten times or more. The gene calls are TRBV20-1 and TRBJ2-7, with 11 positions matching TRBD2. CDR1 and CDR2 (germline): DFQATT, SNEGSKA (reference sequence). The trim removed 4 bases at V and 2 bases at J, leaving 4 bases unmatched. This CDR3 is 14 amino acids long. The CDR3 bases are TGCAGTGCTACGGGACTAGCGGAGCCCTACGAGCAGTACTTC. It translates to CSATGLAEPYEQYF.

This clonotype was found many times. V and J are TRBV7-2 and TRBJ2-5, with TRBD1 as a possible D gene (6 bases). Trimming removed 4 bases at V and 5 bases at J, with 17 bases between. This CDR3 has 15 residues. Germline V lookup: CDR1 SGHTA, CDR2 FQGNSA. CDR3 DNA: TGTGCCAGCAGCTCTCCCACAGGGATGGTGGAGACCCAGTACTTC. Protein: CASSSPTGMVETQYF.

In this sample, this clonotype turned up many times. The rearrangement uses TRBV18 and TRBJ2-7; possible D gene TRBD2, 6 bases. The CDR3 runs to 13 residues. In germline, CDR1 is KGHSH, CDR2 LQKENI. Trimming cost V 3 bases and J 3 bases, with 9 bases left between them. CDR3 DNA: TGTGCCAGCTCACCGGGACTCCTCTACGAGCAGTACTTC. This sequence encodes CASSPGLLYEQYF.

This chain connects TRBV5-4 to TRBJ2-1; 9 nucleotides align to TRBD1. Trimming cost V 2 bases and J 0 bases; bases outside gene matches: 12. There are 19 residues in the CDR3. Germline-derived CDR1 and CDR2 are SGHNT and YYREEE (reference sequence). In nucleotides, the CDR3 is TGTGCCAGCAGCTTCAGACAGGGGGGATACTCGAGCTCCTACAATGAGCAGTTCTTC. This sequence encodes CASSFRQGGYSSSYNEQFF.

The table lists this clonotype with many counts. The rearrangement joins TRBV6-1 to TRBJ1-4; maybe TRBD1 (5 bases). This CDR3 is 14 amino acids long. Germline-derived CDR1 and CDR2 are MNHNS and SASEGT. With 1 base removed from V and 10 bases from J, the gap between germline ends came to 13 bases. The CDR3 nucleotides read TGTGCCAGCAGTGAAGACAGGAGGATAGGAAAACTGTTTTTT. This codes for CASSEDRRIGKLFF.

The CDR3: CASSLDTPAEQYF. CDR3 in DNA: TGTGCCAGCAGTTTAGATACACCCGCGGAGCAGTACTTC. This chain links TRBV12-3 or TRBV12-4 with TRBJ2-7; D gene unclear. The CDR3 consists of 13 residues. Trimming took 1 base from V and 7 from J, leaving 11 bases between them.

This clonotype showed up many times. V gene TRBV19 combines with J gene TRBJ1-5; D may be TRBD1 (5 bases). V lost 6 bases and J 2 bases, leaving 14 bases between the germline ends. From germline, CDR1 is LNHDA and CDR2 SQIVND (reference sequence). The length of the CDR3 is 15 residues. In DNA, the CDR3 is TGTGCCAGTAGCACCCCCCGGGACGGCAATCAGCCCCAGCATTTT. This codes for CASSTPRDGNQPQHF.

This clonotype was detected ten times or more. The chain is built from TRBV9 and TRBJ1-2; 12 bases line up with TRBD1. Germline values: CDR1 SGDLS, CDR2 YYNGEE. After removal of 0 bases from V and 8 bases from J, the junction contained 11 bases not matched to a gene. The CDR3 consists of 17 residues. CDR3 bases: TGTGCCAGCAGCGTAGGGGGACAGGGGGCGATTCACGGAGGCTACACCTTC. Protein: CASSVGGQGAIHGGYTF.

This clonotype was recorded many times. The chain joins TRBV4-2 to TRBJ1-2, with 8 bases lining up with TRBD1. V shed 2 bases, J shed 5 bases, and the junction held 7 bases outside the gene matches. The CDR3 is made up of 15 amino acids. Per germline, CDR1 LGHNA and CDR2 YNFKEQ. In DNA form, the CDR3 reads TGTGCCAGCAGCCAATCCGACAGGGGATCGTATGGCTACACCTTC. Amino acids: CASSQSDRGSYGYTF.